This TCR beta chain is drawn from a study of blood T cell repertoires in COVID-19. Study summary: COVID-19 samples, acute and convalescent, were from the United States, Italy and Spain. T cells, B-cell-depleted T cells, or PBMCs provided the cDNA or gDNA that served as material.

Authors' processing steps: Estimates of nucleated cell counts were drawn from the amplification of reference gene primers. TCRdb's copy holds only in-frame clones and misses some; the assay was immunoSEQ multiplex PCR. That table is the source of V, J and clone size, and D and trimming were worked out from the DNA. The sample yields roughly 97,000 clones, 85% to 90% seen once. Looked up from germline, CDR1 is GTSNPN and CDR2 is SVGIG (reference sequence). The CDR3 length is 14 residues. V was trimmed by 2 bases and J by 5 bases, leaving 15 bases between them. This receptor was identified in a human donor in a cohort sampled during active COVID-19. The chain uses TRBV30 and TRBJ1-2, with D possibly matching TRBD1 (6 bases). The sample comprised peripheral blood. The DNA of the CDR3 is TGTGCCTGGAGTTCGACAGGTAGATTATATGGCTACACCTTC. Translation: CAWSSTGRLYGYTF. The full variable domain, its missing parts supplied by reference TRBV30 and TRBJ1-2, is SQTIHQWPATLVQPVGSPLSLECTVEGTSNPNLYWYRQAAGRGLQLLFYSVGIGQISSEVPQNLSASRPQDRQFILSSKKLLLSDSGFYLCAWSSTGRLYGYTFGSGTRLTVV.